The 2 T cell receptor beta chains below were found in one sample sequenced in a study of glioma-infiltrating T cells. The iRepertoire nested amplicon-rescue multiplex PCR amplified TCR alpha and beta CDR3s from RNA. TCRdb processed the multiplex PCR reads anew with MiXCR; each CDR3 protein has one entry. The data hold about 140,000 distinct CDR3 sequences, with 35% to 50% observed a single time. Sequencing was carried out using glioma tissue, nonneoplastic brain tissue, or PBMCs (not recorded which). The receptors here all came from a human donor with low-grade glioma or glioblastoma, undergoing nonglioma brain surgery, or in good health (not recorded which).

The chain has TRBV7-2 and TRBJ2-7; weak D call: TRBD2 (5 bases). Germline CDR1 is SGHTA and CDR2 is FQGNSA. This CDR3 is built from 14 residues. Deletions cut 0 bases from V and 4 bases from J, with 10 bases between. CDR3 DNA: TGTGCCAGCAGCTTAGCGGGAGAGTTTTACGAGCAGTACTTC. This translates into CASSLAGEFYEQYF.

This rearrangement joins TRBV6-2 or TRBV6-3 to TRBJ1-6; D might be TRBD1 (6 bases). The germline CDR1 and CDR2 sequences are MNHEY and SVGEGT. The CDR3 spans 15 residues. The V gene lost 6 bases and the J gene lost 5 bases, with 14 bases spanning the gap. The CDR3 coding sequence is TGTGCCAGCAGCTCCGGACAGAGACATAATTCACCCCTCCACTTT. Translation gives CASSSGQRHNSPLHF.